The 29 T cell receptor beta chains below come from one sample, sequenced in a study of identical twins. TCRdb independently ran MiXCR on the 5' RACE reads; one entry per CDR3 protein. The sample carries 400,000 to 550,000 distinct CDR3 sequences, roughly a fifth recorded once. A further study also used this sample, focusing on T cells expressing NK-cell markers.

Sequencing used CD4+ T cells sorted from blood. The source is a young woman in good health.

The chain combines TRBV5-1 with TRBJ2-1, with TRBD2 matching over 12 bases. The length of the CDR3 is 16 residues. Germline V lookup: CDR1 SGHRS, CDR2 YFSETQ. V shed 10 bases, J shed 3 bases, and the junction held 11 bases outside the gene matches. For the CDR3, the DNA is TGCGCCGAACGACTAGCGGGAGCCTTTCTCTACAATGAGCAGTTCTTC. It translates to CAERLAGAFLYNEQFF. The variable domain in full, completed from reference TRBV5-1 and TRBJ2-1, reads KAGVTQTPRYLIKTRGQQVTLSCSPISGHRSVSWYQQTPGQGLQFLFEYFSETQRNKGNFPGRFSGRQFSNSRSEMNVSTLELGDSALYLCAERLAGAFLYNEQFFGPGTRLTVL.

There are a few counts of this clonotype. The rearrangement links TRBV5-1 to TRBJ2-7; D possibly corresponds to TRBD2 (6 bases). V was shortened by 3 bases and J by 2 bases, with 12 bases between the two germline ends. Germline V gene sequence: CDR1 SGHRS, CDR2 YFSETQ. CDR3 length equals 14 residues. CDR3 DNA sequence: TGCGCCAGCAGCTCCGGGAGTCTCGCCTACGAGCAGTACTTC. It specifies CASSSGSLAYEQYF.

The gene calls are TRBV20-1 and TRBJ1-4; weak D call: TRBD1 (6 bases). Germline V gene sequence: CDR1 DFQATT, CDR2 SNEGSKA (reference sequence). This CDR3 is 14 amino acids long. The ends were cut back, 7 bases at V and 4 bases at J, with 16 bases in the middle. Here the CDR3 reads CSGSRQADNEKLFF. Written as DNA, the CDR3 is TGCAGTGGCTCTCGACAGGCCGATAATGAAAAACTGTTTTTT.

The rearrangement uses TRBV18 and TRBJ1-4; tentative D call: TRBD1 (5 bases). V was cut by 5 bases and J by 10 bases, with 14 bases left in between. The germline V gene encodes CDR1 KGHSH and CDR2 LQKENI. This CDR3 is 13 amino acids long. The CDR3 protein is CASSYRGGGKLFF. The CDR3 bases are TGTGCCAGCTCATACCGGGGCGGCGGAAAACTGTTTTTT.

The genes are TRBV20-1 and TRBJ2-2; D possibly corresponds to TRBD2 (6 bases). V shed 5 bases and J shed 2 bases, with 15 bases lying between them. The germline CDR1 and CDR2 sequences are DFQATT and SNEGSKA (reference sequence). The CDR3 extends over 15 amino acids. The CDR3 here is CSAYAGTSNTGELFF. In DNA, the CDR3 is TGCAGTGCTTACGCCGGGACTTCAAACACCGGGGAGCTGTTTTTT.

As DNA, the CDR3 is TGCGCCAGCAGCTCCTCACCATACACAGATACGCAGTATTTT. It yields the protein CASSSSPYTDTQYF. The V call is TRBV5-1, the J call TRBJ2-3; no definite D call. From germline, CDR1 is SGHRS and CDR2 YFSETQ. V shed 3 bases and J shed 2 bases, with 10 bases lying between them. The CDR3 runs 14 residues. The complete variable domain, with remaining parts taken from reference TRBV5-1 and TRBJ2-3, reads KAGVTQTPRYLIKTRGQQVTLSCSPISGHRSVSWYQQTPGQGLQFLFEYFSETQRNKGNFPGRFSGRQFSNSRSEMNVSTLELGDSALYLCASSSSPYTDTQYFGPGTRLTVL.

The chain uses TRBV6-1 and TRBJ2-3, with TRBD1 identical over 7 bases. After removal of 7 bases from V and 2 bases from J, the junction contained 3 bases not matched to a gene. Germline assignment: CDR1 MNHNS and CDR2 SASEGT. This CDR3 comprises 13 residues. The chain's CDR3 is CASKTGSTDTQYF. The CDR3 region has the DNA TGTGCCAGCAAGACAGGGTCCACAGATACGCAGTATTTT.

This CDR3 reads CASSVEGRGETQYF. CDR3 in DNA: TGTGCCAGCAGCGTAGAGGGCAGGGGGGAGACCCAGTACTTC. The chain uses TRBV9 and TRBJ2-5; 7 bases line up with TRBD1. Germline CDR1 SGDLS, CDR2 YYNGEE. With 0 bases clipped from V and 5 bases from J, the junction kept 4 bases outside the gene matches. This CDR3 comprises 14 residues.

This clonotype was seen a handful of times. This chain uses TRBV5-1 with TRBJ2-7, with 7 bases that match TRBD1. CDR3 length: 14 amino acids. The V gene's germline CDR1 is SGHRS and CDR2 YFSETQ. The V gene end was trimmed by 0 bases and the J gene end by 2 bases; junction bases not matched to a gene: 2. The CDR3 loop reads CASSLEGQTYEQYF. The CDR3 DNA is TGCGCCAGCAGCTTGGAGGGACAGACCTACGAGCAGTACTTC.

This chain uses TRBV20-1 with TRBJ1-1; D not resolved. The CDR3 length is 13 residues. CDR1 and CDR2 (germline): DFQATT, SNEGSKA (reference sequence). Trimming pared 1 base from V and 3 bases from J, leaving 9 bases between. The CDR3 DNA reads TGCAGTGCTAGAGTGGGTGGCGACACTGAAGCTTTCTTT. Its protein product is CSARVGGDTEAFF.

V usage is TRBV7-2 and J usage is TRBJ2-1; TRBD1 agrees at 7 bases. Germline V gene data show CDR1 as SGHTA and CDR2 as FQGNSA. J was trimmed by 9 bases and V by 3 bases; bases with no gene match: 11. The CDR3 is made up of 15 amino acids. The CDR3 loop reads CASSFDGQVFGEQFF. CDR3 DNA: TGTGCCAGCAGCTTCGACGGACAGGTGTTCGGTGAGCAGTTCTTC.

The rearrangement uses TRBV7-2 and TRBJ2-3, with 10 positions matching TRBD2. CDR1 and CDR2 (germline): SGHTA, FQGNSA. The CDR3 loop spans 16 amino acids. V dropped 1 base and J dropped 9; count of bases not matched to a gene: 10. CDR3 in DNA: TGTGCCAGCAGCTTAGACCCTAGCGGGGGCGGTTGGACGCAGTATTTT. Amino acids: CASSLDPSGGGWTQYF.

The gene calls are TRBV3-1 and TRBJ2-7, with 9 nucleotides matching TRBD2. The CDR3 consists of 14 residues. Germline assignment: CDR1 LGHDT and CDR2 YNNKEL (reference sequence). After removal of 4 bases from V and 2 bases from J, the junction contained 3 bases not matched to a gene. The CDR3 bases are TGTGCCAGCAGCCCTAGCGGGGAAGCCTACGAGCAGTACTTC. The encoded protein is CASSPSGEAYEQYF.

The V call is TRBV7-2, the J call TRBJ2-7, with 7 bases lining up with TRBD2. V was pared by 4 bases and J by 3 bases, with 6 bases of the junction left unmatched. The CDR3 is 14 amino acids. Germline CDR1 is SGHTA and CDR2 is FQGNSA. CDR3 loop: CASSSGLGYYEQYF. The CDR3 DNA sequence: TGTGCCAGCAGCTCTGGACTAGGGTACTACGAGCAGTACTTC.

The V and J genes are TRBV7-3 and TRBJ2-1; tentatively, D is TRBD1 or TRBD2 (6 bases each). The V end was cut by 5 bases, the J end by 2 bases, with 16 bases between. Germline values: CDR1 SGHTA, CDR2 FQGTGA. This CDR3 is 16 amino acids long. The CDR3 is CASSQVTGAAYNEQFF. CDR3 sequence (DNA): TGTGCCAGCAGCCAAGTAACGGGGGCTGCCTACAATGAGCAGTTCTTC.

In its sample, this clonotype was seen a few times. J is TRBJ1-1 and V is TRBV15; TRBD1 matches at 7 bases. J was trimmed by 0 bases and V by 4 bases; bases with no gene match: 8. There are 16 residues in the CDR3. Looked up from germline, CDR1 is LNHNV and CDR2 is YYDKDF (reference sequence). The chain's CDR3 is CATSTYRGGMNTEAFF. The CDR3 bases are TGTGCCACCAGCACTTACCGAGGGGGCATGAACACTGAAGCTTTCTTT.

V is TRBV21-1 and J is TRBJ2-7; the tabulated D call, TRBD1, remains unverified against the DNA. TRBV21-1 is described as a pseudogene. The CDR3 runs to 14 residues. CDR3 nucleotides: TGTGCCAGCACCTTCCCCCAGGGGGCCTACGAGCAGTACTTC. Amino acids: CASTFPQGAYEQYF.

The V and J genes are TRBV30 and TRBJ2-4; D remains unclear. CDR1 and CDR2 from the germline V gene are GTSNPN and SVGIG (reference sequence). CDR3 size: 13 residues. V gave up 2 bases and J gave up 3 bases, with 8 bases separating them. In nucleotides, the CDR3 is TGTGCCTGGAGTAAGGCCGACAAAAACATTCAGTACTTC. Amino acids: CAWSKADKNIQYF. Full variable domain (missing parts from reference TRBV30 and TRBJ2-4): SQTIHQWPATLVQPVGSPLSLECTVEGTSNPNLYWYRQAAGRGLQLLFYSVGIGQISSEVPQNLSASRPQDRQFILSSKKLLLSDSGFYLCAWSKADKNIQYFGAGTRLSVL.

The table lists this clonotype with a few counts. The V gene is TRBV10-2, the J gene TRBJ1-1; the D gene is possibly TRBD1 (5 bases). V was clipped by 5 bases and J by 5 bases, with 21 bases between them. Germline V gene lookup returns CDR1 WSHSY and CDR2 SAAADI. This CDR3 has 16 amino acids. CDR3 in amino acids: CASSSRDGGSGTEAFF. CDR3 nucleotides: TGCGCCAGCAGTTCCCGGGACGGGGGTTCGGGGACTGAAGCTTTCTTT.

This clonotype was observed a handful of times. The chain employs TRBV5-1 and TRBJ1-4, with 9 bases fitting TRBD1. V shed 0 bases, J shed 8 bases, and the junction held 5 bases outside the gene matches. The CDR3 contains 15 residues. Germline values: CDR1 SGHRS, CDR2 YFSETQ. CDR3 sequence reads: CASSLDRGLAEKLFF. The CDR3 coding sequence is TGCGCCAGCAGCTTGGACAGGGGGCTAGCGGAAAAACTGTTTTTT.

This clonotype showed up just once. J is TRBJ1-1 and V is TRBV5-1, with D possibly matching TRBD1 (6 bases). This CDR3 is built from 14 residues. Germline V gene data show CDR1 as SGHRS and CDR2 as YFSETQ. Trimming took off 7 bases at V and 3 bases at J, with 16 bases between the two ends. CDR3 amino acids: CASATGEMDTEAFF. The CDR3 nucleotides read TGCGCCAGCGCGACAGGAGAGATGGACACTGAAGCTTTCTTT.

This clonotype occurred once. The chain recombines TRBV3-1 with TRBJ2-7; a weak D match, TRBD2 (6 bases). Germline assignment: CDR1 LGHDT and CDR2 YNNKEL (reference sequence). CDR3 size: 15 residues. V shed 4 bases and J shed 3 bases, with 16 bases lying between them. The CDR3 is CASSPTTSWGYEQYF. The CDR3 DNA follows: TGTGCCAGCAGCCCAACTACTAGCTGGGGCTACGAGCAGTACTTC.

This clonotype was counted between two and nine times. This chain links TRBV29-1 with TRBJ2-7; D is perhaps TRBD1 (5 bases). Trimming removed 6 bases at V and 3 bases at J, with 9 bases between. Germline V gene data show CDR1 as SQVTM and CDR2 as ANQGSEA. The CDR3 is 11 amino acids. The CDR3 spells CSVKDSYEQYF. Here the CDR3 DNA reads TGCAGCGTCAAAGACAGCTACGAGCAGTACTTC.

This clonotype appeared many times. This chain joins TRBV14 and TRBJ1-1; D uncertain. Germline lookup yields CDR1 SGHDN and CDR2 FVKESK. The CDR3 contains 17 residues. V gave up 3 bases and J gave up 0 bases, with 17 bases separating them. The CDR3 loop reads CASSQARLAGLNTEAFF. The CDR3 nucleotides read TGTGCCAGCAGCCAGGCCAGGCTTGCCGGACTGAACACTGAAGCTTTCTTT.

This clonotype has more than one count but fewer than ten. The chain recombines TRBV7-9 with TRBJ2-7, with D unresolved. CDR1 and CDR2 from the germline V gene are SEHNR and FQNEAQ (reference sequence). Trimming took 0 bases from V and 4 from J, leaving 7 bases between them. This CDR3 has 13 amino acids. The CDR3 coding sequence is TGTGCCAGCAGCTTAGCGGCTTTTTACGAGCAGTACTTC. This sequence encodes CASSLAAFYEQYF.

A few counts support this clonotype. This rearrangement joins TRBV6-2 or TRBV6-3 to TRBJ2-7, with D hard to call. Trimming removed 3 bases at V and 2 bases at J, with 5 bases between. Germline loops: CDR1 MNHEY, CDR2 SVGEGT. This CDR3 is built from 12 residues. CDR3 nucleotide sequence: TGTGCCAGCAGTTATGAGGCCTACGAGCAGTACTTC. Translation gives CASSYEAYEQYF.

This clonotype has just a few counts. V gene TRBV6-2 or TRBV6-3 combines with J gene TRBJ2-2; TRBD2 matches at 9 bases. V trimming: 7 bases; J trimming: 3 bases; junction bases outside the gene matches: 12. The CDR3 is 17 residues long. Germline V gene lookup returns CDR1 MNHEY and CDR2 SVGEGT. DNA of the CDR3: TGTGCCAGCACCCCCTTAGGGATAGCGGGAGACACCGGGGAGCTGTTTTTT. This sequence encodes CASTPLGIAGDTGELFF.

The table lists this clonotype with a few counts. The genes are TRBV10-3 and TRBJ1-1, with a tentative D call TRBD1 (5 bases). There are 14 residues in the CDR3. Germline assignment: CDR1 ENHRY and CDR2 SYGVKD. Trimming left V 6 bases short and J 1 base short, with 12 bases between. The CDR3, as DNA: TGTGCCATCAGGGAGGGGCAGTCGAACACTGAAGCTTTCTTT. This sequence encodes CAIREGQSNTEAFF.

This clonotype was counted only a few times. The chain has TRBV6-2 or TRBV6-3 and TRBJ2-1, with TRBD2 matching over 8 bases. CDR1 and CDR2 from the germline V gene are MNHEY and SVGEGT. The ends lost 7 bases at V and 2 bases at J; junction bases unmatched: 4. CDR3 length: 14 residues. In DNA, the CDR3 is TGTGCCAGCAAAGATAGCGGGGCCTACAATGAGCAGTTCTTC. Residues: CASKDSGAYNEQFF.